This T cell receptor (beta chain) stems from a study of blood T cell repertoires in COVID-19. Study as a whole: Both acute and convalescent COVID-19 samples were obtained from the United States, Italy and Spain. PBMCs, B-cell-depleted T cells, or T cells were the source of the cDNA or gDNA that made up the material.

Per the authors' pipeline: Amplifying reference gene primers gave estimates of nucleated cell counts. Sequenced by immunoSEQ multiplex PCR; TCRdb stores in-frame clones only, minus some. The V and J calls and clone size are taken from that table; D and trimming were inferred from the DNA. There are some 200,000 clones in the sample; around 80% occur only once, and around 6% lies in the top ten. Germline V CDR1 and CDR2: LGHDT, YNNKEL (reference sequence). This CDR3 comprises 17 residues. V was pared by 5 bases and J by 7 bases, with 12 bases of the junction left unmatched. Sequencing was performed on peripheral blood. This receptor was obtained from a woman in her 70s with acute or convalescent COVID-19. J is TRBJ2-1 and V is TRBV3-1 (or the pseudogene TRBV3-2); 12 positions match TRBD2. CDR3 protein: CASSRPSGRAISNEQFF. The CDR3 nucleotides are TGTGCCAGCAGCAGACCTAGCGGGAGGGCAATAAGTAATGAGCAGTTCTTC.